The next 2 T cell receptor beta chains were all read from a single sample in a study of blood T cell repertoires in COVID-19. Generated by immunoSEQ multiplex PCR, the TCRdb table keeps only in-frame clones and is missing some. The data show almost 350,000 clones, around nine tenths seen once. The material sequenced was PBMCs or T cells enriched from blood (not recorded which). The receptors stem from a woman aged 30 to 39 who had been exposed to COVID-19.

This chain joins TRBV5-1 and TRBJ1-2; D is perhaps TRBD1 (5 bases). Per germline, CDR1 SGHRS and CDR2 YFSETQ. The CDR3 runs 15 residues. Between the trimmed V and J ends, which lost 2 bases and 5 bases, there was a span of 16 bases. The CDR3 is CASSFGTGAEYGYTF. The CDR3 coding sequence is TGCGCCAGCAGCTTCGGGACTGGGGCTGAGTATGGCTACACCTTC.

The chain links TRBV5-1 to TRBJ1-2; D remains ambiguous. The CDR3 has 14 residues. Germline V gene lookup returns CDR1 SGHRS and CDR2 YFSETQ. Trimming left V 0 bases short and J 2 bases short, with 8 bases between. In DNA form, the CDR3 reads TGCGCCAGCAGCTTGGATGGGCAGAACTATGGCTACACCTTC. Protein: CASSLDGQNYGYTF.